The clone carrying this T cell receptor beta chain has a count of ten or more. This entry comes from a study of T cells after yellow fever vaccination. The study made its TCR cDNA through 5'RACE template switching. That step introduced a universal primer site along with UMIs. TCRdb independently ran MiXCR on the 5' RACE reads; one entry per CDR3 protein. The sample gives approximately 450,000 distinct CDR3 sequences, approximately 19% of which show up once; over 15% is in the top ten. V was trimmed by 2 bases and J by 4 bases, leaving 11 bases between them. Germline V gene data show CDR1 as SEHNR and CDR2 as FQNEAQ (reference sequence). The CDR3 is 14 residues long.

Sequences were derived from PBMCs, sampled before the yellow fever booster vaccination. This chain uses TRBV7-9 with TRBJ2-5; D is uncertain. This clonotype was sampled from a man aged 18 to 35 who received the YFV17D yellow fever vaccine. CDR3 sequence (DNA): TGTGCCAGCAGCTTATCACGGCTGGTAGAGACCCAGTACTTC. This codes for CASSLSRLVETQYF.